This T cell receptor (beta chain) was sequenced in a study of identical twins. Findings and limits, study-wide: In monozygotic twins, models underestimated the sharing of out-of-frame TCR alpha. Beta out-of-frame sequences showed weaker excess twin sharing.

This clonotype was detected only a few times. Its antigen remains unidentified. A universal primer site arose from template switching, and cDNA bore unique molecular identifiers. TCRdb processed the 5' RACE reads anew with MiXCR; each CDR3 protein has one entry. This sample yields 1.5 million to 2 million distinct CDR3 sequences, of which about 30% are seen a single time; over 0.25% belongs to the top ten. V gave up 6 bases and J gave up 5 bases, with 16 bases separating them. Germline CDR1 is MNHEY and CDR2 is SVGAGI. The CDR3 loop spans 15 amino acids. This TCR was sampled from a newborn girl in good health. The chain links TRBV6-5 to TRBJ1-4; D uncertain. Source material: cord blood. Here the CDR3 reads CASRPTTVQNEKLFF. The CDR3 region has the DNA TGTGCCAGCAGACCGACGACGGTCCAAAATGAAAAACTGTTTTTT.